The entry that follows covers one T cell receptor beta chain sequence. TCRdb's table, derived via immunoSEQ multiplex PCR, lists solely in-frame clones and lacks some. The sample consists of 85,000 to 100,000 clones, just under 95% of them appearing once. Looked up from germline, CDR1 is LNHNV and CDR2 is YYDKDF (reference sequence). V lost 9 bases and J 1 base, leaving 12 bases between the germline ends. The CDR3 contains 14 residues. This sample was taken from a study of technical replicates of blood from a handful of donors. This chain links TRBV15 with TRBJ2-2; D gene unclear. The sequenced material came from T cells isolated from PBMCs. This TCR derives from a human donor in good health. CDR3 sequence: CATRIDMNTGELFF. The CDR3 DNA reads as TGTGCCACTAGGATTGACATGAACACCGGGGAGCTGTTTTTT.